The present TCR beta chain was sequenced within a study of Ad26.COV2.S vaccination and SARS-CoV-2 variants. Overall study: COV1001, an Ad26.COV2.S trial, supplied this vaccine-arm donor. In the study, Ad26.COV2.S was injected intramuscularly once, or twice 56 days apart.

Sample treatment: 15 to 20 received Ad26.COV2.S at low or high dose, single or two shots; 5 received placebo; per-sample allocation not given. Sampling occurred on day 63 after the first vaccine or placebo injection. Whole-study findings and limits: Vaccine recipients surpassed placebo recipients in spike-specific TCR breadth. Whether participants received vaccine or placebo, their non-spike TCR breadth was similar.

Profiling relied on immunoSEQ multiplex PCR, and the TCRdb table lists in-frame clones only, not all of them. The sample lists some 250,000 clones, approximately 88% occurring once. About this clone: The antigen is unknown.

CDR1 and CDR2 (germline): SGHAT, FQNNGV. The V gene end was trimmed by 6 bases and the J gene end by 9 bases; junction bases not matched to a gene: 9. This CDR3 spans 14 amino acids. The sequenced sample was peripheral blood, obtained in a trial of Ad26.COV2.S vaccine versus placebo. The chain recombines TRBV11-2 with TRBJ2-1; 9 nucleotides line up with TRBD2. The receptor's source is a person aged 18-60 years who received the Ad26.COV2.S COVID-19 vaccine or a placebo. The chain's CDR3 is CASRVAGVGSEQFF. The CDR3 DNA reads as TGTGCCAGCAGGGTAGCGGGAGTAGGCAGTGAGCAGTTCTTC.